This TCR beta chain was identified in a study of cytomegalovirus exposure and HLA in healthy donors. The study, taken as a whole, reports: Accurate prediction of HLA-A and HLA-B alleles (for most subjects) was reportedly achieved from TCR beta sequences. Most CMV-associated TCR beta chains were later found to appear HLA-restricted. For most TCR beta V segments, an earlier analysis put the productive rate at about 87% or about 30% of the time.

PCR employed 60 Vbeta and 13 Jbeta primers. Using immunoSEQ multiplex PCR, the repertoire was profiled, and TCRdb retains in-frame clones only, with some absent. The sample carries 150,000 or so clones, approximately 79% recorded once. Worth noting for this clone: Its cognate antigen is unknown.

The CDR3 is 14 residues long. J lost 7 bases, V lost 4 bases, and 7 bases had no gene match. Germline CDR1 is SNHLY and CDR2 is FYNNEI. The chain combines TRBV2 with TRBJ1-5, with 7 bases lining up with TRBD1. The source is a man aged 40-49 years in good health and CMV-seropositive. The sequenced sample was PBMCs. The CDR3 sequence is CASSGGQQGQPQHF. CDR3 nucleotides: TGTGCCAGCAGTGGGGGACAGCAGGGGCAGCCCCAGCATTTT.